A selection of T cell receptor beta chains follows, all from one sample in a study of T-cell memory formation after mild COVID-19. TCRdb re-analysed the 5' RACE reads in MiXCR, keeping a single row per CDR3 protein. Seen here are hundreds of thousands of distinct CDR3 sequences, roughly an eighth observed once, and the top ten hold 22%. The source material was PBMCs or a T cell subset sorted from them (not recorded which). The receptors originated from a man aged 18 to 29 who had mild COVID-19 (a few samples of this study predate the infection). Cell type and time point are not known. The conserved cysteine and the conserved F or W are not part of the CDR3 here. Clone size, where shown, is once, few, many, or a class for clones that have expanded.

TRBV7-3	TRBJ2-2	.	ASSLTLGQGLTGELF
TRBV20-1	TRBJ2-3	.	SARAGTGAPDTQY
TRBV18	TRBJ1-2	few	ASSPPNYGDYGYT
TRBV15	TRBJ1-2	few	ATSRDWGNGYT
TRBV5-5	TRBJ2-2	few	ASRTPGSAGELF
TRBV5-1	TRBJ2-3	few	ASSLGDRFTDTQY
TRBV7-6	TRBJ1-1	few	ASSSNQGLGGTEAF
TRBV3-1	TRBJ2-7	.	ASSRGAAWASGSYEQY
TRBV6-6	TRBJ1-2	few	ASSPKPTGGYGYT
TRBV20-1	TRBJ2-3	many	SARDARGGDTQY
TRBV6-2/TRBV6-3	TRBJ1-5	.	ASRGGQDGNQPQH
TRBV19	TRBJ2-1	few	ASSIGQRGSYNEQF
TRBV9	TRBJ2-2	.	ASSATRAGELF
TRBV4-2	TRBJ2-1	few	ASSNRDQRDNEQF
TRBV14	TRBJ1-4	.	ASSLRGGEKLF
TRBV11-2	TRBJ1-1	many	ASSTQGAGTEAF
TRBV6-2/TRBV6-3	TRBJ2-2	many	ASSYRAGGELF
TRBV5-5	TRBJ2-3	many	ASTGIPSRLTDTQY
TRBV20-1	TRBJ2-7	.	SARDPDLLYEQY
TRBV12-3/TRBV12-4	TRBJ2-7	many	ASSSTGFEQY
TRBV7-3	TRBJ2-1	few	ASSNAGLAGWNEQF
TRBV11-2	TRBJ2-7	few	ASNPTGGASYEQY
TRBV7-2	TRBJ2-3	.	ASSITLADTQY
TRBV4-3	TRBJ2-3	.	ASSLDRGPDTQY
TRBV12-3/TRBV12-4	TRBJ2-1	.	ASSFTDYNEQF
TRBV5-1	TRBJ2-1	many	ASSLAEGQLGNEQF
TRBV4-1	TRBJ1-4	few	ASSQKYLDPEKLF
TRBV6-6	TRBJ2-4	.	ASSLHLSRAKNIQY
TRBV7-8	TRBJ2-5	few	ASTIRFRLEETQY
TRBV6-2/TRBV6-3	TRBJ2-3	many	ASSPGTSVVTDTQY
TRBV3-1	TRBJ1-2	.	ASSQEGQDYGYT